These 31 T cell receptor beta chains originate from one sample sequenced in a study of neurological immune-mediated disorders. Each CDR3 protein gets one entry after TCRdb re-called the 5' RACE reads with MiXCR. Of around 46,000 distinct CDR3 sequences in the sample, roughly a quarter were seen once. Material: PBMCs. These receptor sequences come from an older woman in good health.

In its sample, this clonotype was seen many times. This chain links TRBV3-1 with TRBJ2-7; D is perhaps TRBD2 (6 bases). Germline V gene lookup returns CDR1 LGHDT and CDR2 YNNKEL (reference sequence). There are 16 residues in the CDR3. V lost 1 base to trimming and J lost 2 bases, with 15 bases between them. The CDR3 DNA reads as TGTGCCAGCAGCCAAGTCTCCGGGACGGGAGCCTACGAGCAGTACTTC. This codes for CASSQVSGTGAYEQYF.

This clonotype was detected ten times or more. CDR3 coding DNA: TGCGCCAGCAGCTCACAGGGTCCGGGAGAGACCCAGTACTTC. Translated: CASSSQGPGETQYF. The rearrangement links TRBV5-1 to TRBJ2-5, with D perhaps matching TRBD1 (6 bases). V lost 3 bases and J 4 bases, leaving 13 bases between the germline ends. The CDR3 is 14 residues long. Germline V gene data show CDR1 as SGHRS and CDR2 as YFSETQ.

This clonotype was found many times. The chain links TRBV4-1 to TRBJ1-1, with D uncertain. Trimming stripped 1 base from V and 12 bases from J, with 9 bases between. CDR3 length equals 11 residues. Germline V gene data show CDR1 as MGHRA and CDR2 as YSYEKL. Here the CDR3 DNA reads TGCGCCAGCAGCCAAGGAGGTATGACTTTCTTT. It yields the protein CASSQGGMTFF.

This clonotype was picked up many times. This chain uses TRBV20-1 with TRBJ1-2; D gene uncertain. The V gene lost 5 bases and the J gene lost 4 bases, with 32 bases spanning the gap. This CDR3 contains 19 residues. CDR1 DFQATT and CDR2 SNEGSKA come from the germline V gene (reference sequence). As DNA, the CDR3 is TGCAGTGCTCCGCATCTTTCTCATCTCGACGCTTCTTTCGGCTATGGCTACACCTTC. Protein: CSAPHLSHLDASFGYGYTF.

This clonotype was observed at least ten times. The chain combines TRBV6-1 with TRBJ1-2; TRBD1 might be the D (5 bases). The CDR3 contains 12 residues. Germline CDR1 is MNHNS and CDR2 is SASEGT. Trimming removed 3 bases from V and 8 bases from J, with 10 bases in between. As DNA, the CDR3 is TGTGCCAGCAGTGAGGAGGGGTACGGCTACACCTTC. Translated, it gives CASSEEGYGYTF.

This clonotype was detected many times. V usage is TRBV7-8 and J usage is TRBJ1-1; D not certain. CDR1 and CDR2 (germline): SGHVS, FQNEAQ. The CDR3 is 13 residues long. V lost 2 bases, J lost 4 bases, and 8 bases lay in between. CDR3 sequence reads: CASSLQTVTEAFF. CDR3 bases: TGTGCCAGCAGCTTACAGACGGTCACTGAAGCTTTCTTT. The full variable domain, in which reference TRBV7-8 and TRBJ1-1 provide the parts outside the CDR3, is GAGVSQSPRYKVAKRGQDVALRCDPISGHVSLFWYQQALGQGPEFLTYFQNEAQLDKSGLPSDRFFAERPEGSVSTLKIQRTQQEDSAVYLCASSLQTVTEAFFGQGTRLTVV.

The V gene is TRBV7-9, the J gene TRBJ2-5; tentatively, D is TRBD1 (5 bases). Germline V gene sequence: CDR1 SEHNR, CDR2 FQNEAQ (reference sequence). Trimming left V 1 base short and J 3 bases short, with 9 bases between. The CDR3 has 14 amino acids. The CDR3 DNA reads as TGTGCCAGCAGCTTAGAGACAGTTAAAGAGACCCAGTACTTC. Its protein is CASSLETVKETQYF.

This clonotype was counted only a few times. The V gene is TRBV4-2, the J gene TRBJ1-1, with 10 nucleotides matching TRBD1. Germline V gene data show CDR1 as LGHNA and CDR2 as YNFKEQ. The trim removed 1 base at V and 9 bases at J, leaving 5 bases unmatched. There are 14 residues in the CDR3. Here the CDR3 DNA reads TGTGCCAGCAGCCAAGGACAGGGGGCGGATAAAGCTTTCTTT. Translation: CASSQGQGADKAFF.

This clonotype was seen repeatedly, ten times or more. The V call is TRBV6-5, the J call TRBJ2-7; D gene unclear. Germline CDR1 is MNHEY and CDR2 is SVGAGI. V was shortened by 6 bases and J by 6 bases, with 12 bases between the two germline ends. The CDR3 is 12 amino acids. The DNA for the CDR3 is TGTGCCAGCAGACCCAGTTTAGGCGAGCAGTACTTC. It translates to CASRPSLGEQYF.

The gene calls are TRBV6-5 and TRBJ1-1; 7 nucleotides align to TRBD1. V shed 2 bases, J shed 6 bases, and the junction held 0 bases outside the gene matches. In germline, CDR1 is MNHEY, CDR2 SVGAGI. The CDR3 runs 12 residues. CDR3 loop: CASSYDRAEAFF. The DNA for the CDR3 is TGTGCCAGCAGTTACGACAGGGCTGAAGCTTTCTTT.

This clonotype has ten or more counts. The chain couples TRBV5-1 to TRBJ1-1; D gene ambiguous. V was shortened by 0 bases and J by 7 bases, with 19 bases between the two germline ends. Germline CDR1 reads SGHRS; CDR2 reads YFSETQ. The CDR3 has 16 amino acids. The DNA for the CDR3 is TGCGCCAGCAGCTTGGGGGCCTTCCTCGCATGGGATGAAGCTTTCTTT. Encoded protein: CASSLGAFLAWDEAFF. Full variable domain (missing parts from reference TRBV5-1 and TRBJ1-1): KAGVTQTPRYLIKTRGQQVTLSCSPISGHRSVSWYQQTPGQGLQFLFEYFSETQRNKGNFPGRFSGRQFSNSRSEMNVSTLELGDSALYLCASSLGAFLAWDEAFFGQGTRLTVV.

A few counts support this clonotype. Written as DNA, the CDR3 is TGTGCCAGCAGCCACAGGGCGTTGCAGGAGACCCAGTACTTC. Translated: CASSHRALQETQYF. The chain combines TRBV7-2 with TRBJ2-5, with D perhaps matching TRBD1 (6 bases). V lost 5 bases, J lost 5 bases, and 15 bases lay in between. Germline V CDR1 and CDR2: SGHTA, FQGNSA. The CDR3 has 14 amino acids.

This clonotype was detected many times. CDR3 coding DNA: TGTGCCAGCAGTCGTCAAGCGGGAGGGCCCTACAATGAGCAGTTCTTC. Residues: CASSRQAGGPYNEQFF. V usage is TRBV12-3 or TRBV12-4 and J usage is TRBJ2-1; TRBD2 aligns across 10 bases. CDR3 length: 16 residues. Trimming removed 5 bases from V and 2 bases from J; junction bases left unmatched: 6.

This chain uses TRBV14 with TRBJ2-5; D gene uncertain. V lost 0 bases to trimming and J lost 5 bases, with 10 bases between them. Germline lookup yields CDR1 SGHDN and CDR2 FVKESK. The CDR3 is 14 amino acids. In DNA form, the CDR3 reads TGTGCCAGCAGCCAAGAGGGTGTATGGGAGACCCAGTACTTC. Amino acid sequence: CASSQEGVWETQYF.

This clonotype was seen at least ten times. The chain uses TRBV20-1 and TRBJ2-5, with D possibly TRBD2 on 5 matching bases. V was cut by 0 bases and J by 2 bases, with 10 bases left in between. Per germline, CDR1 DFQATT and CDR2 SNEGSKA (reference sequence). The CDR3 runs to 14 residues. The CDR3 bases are TGCAGTGCTAGAGACCCCCGGGGTCAAGAGACCCAGTACTTC. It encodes CSARDPRGQETQYF.

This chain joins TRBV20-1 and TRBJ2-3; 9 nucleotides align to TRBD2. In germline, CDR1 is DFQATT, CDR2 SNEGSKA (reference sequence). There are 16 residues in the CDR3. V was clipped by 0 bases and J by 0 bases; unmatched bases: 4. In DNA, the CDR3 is TGCAGTGCTAGAGATTGGCTAGCGGGGAGCACAGATACGCAGTATTTT. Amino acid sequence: CSARDWLAGSTDTQYF.

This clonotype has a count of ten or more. CDR3 region: CASSLSGSSGQPQHF. For the CDR3, the DNA is TGCGCCAGCAGCTTGTCCGGTTCGTCGGGTCAGCCCCAGCATTTT. This chain links TRBV5-1 with TRBJ1-5; D uncertain. The length of the CDR3 is 15 residues. The germline CDR1 and CDR2 sequences are SGHRS and YFSETQ. The V end was cut by 1 base, the J end by 6 bases, with 14 bases between.

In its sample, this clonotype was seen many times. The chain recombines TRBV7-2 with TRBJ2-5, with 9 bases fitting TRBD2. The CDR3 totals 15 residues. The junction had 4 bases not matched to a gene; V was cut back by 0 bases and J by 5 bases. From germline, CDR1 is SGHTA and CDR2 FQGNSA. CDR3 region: CASSLAAGGWETQYF. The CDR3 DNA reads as TGTGCCAGCAGCTTAGCAGCGGGGGGCTGGGAGACCCAGTACTTC.

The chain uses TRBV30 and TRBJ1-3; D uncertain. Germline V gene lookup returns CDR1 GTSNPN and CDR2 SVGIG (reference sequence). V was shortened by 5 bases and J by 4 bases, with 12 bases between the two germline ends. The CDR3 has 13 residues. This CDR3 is CAWGTAQGNTIYF. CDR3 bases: TGTGCCTGGGGAACCGCACAGGGAAACACCATATATTTT.

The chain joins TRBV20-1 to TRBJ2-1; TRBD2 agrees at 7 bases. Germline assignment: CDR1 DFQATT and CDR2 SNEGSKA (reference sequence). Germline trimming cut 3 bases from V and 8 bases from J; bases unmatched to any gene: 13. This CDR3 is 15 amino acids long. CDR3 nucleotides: TGCAGTGCTAGCTTCGGGGCGGGAGTCATATATGAGCAGTTCTTC. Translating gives CSASFGAGVIYEQFF.

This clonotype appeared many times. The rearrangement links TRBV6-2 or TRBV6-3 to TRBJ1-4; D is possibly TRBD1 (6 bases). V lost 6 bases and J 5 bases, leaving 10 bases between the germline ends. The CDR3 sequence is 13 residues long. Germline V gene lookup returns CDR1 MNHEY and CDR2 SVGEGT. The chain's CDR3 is CASSDTGNEKLFF. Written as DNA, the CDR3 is TGTGCCAGCAGCGATACAGGGAATGAAAAACTGTTTTTT.

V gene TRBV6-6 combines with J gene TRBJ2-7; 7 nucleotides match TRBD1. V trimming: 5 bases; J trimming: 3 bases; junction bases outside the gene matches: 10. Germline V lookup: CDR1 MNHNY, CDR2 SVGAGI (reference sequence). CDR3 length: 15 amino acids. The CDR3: CASSPSDRFNYEQYF. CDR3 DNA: TGTGCCAGCAGTCCCTCGGACAGGTTCAACTACGAGCAGTACTTC.

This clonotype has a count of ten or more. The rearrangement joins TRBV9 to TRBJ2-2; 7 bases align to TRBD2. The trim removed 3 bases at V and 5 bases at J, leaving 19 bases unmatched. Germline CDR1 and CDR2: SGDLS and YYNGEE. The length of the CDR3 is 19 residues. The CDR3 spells CASSEWGGTFTAGTGELFF. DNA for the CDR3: TGTGCCAGCAGCGAGTGGGGGGGGACGTTTACGGCTGGGACCGGGGAGCTGTTTTTT. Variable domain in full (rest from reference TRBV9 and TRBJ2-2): DSGVTQTPKHLITATGQRVTLRCSPRSGDLSVYWYQQSLDQGLQFLIQYYNGEERAKGNILERFSAQQFPDLHSELNLSSLELGDSALYFCASSEWGGTFTAGTGELFFGEGSRLTVL.

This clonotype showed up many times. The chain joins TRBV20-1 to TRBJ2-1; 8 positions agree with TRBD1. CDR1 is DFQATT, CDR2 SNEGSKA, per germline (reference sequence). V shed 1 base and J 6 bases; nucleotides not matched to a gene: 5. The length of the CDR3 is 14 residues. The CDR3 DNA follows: TGCAGTGCTAGAGCGCTGACAGGGGTCAATGAGCAGTTCTTC. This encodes CSARALTGVNEQFF.

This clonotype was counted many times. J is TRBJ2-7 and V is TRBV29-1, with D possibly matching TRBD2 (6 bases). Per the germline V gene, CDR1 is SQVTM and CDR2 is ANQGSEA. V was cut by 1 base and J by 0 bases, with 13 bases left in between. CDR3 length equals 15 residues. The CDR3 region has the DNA TGCAGCGTTGAAGGGGAGCGGGCTAGCTCCTACGAGCAGTACTTC. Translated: CSVEGERASSYEQYF.

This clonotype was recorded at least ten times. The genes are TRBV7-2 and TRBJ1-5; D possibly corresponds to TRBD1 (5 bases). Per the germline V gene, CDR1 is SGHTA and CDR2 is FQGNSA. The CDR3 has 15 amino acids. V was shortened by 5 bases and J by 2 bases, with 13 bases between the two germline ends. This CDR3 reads CASSPRRGGNQPQHF. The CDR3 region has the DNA TGTGCCAGCAGCCCGCGCCGGGGGGGCAATCAGCCCCAGCATTTT.

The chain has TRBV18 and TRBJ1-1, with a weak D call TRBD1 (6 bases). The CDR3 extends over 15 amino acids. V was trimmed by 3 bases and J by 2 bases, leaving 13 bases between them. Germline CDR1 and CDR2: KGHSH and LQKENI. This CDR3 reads CASSPGHPPNTEAFF. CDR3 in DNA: TGTGCCAGCTCACCGGGACATCCGCCAAACACTGAAGCTTTCTTT.

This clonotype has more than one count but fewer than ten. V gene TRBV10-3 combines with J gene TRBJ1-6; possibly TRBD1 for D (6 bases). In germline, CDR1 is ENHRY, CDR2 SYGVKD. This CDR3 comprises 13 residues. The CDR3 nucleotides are TGTGCGATCGGGGGCGGCCCTAATTCACCCCTCCACTTT. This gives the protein CAIGGGPNSPLHF.

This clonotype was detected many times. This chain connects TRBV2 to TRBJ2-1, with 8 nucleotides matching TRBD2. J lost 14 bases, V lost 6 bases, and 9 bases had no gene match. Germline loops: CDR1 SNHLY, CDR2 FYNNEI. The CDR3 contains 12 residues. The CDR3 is CASRTSALREFF. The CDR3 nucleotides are TGTGCCAGCAGGACTAGCGCCTTGAGGGAGTTCTTC.

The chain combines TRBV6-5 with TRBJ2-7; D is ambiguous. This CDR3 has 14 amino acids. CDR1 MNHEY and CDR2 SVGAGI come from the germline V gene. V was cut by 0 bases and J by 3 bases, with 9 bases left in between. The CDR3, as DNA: TGTGCCAGCAGTTACTCTTCTGGGATCTACGAGCAGTACTTC. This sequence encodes CASSYSSGIYEQYF.

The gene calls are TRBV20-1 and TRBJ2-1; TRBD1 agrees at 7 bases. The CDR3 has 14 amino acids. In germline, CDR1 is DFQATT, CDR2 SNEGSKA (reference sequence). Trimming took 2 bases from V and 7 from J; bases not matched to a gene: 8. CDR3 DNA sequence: TGCAGTGCTAGATCCACAGGGGACATAAATGAGCAGTTCTTC. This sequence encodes CSARSTGDINEQFF.